Below, 19 T cell receptor beta chains from the same sample are listed, as sequenced in a study of blood T cells in healthy people across ages. Alongside a J-beta primer mix, a sample-barcoded 5' primer served in a second PCR lasting roughly 6 to 11 cycles. TCRdb processed the 5' RACE reads anew with MiXCR; each CDR3 protein has one entry. Counted here are roughly 2 million distinct CDR3 sequences, roughly 50% occurring once; the ten biggest clones make up around 2.1%. What was sequenced was blood. The receptor set was obtained from a woman between 40 and 55 years old in good health.

This rearrangement joins TRBV12-3 or TRBV12-4 to TRBJ2-4; D is undetermined. The DNA end is a closer match to TRBJ2-5, so the J assignment may be wrong. The CDR3 totals 16 residues. The CDR3 protein is CASSLDPGPHPETQYF. The CDR3 bases are TGTGCCAGCAGTTTGGACCCGGGCCCCCATCCAGAGACCCAGTACTTC.

J is TRBJ2-1 and V is TRBV20-1; 12 bases line up with TRBD2. Germline loops: CDR1 DFQATT, CDR2 SNEGSKA (reference sequence). The CDR3 extends over 15 amino acids. With V trimmed by 3 bases and J by 10 bases, 10 bases remained unmatched. The CDR3 reads CSARGTGLAGKEQFF. The CDR3 DNA follows: TGCAGTGCTAGGGGAACCGGACTAGCGGGGAAGGAGCAGTTCTTC.

CDR3 in amino acids: CASSSPRDYMGDTQYF. CDR3 sequence (DNA): TGTGCCAGCAGCTCACCCCGGGACTACATGGGCGATACGCAGTATTTT. The chain uses TRBV7-2 and TRBJ2-3; 7 bases line up with TRBD2. Germline CDR1 SGHTA, CDR2 FQGNSA. This CDR3 is 16 amino acids long. After removal of 4 bases from V and 6 bases from J, the junction contained 13 bases not matched to a gene.

The J gene is TRBJ1-1, the V gene TRBV3-1; 9 nucleotides agree with TRBD1. The germline V gene has CDR1 LGHDT and CDR2 YNNKEL (reference sequence). V was clipped by 6 bases and J by 6 bases; unmatched bases: 11. The CDR3 has 15 residues. As DNA, the CDR3 is TGTGCCAGCAGGGGCGGACAGGGGAGGGTCCCTGAAGCTTTCTTT. Translating gives CASRGGQGRVPEAFF. The full variable domain, in which reference TRBV3-1 and TRBJ1-1 provide the parts outside the CDR3, is DTAVSQTPKYLVTQMGNDKSIKCEQNLGHDTMYWYKQDSKKFLKIMFSYNNKELIINETVPNRFSPKSPDKAHLNLHINSLELGDSAVYFCASRGGQGRVPEAFFGQGTRLTVV.

The rearrangement links TRBV7-2 to TRBJ2-1; 7 bases fit TRBD1. V shed 1 base, J shed 4 bases, and the junction held 10 bases outside the gene matches. CDR3 size: 17 residues. CDR1 is SGHTA and CDR2 is FQGNSA in the germline V gene. The chain's CDR3 is CASSLVVRGQYYNEQFF. CDR3 DNA sequence: TGTGCCAGCAGCTTAGTGGTAAGGGGACAGTATTACAATGAGCAGTTCTTC.

The rearrangement uses TRBV20-1 and TRBJ2-3; D unresolved. Germline V gene lookup returns CDR1 DFQATT and CDR2 SNEGSKA (reference sequence). Trimming removed 8 bases from V and 1 base from J, with 10 bases in between. The CDR3 sequence is 12 residues long. The CDR3 DNA is TGCAGTAGAAATAGGGGCACAGATACGCAGTATTTT. Protein: CSRNRGTDTQYF.

V gene TRBV4-1 combines with J gene TRBJ2-4, with 9 bases fitting TRBD2. The J call is uncertain, as TRBJ2-5 better fits the DNA end. The germline V gene encodes CDR1 MGHRA and CDR2 YSYEKL. The CDR3 contains 17 residues. CDR3 region: CASSQELGRAGGETQYF. CDR3 nucleotide sequence: TGCGCCAGCAGCCAAGAACTGGGACGAGCGGGGGGAGAGACCCAGTACTTC.

The rearrangement joins TRBV4-3 to TRBJ1-5; D gene unclear. Trimming took 2 bases from V and 5 from J, leaving 10 bases between them. CDR3 length: 14 residues. Germline V CDR1 and CDR2: LGHNA, YSLEER. The CDR3 spells CASSQNLADQPQHF. In nucleotides, the CDR3 is TGCGCCAGCAGCCAAAACCTGGCGGATCAGCCCCAGCATTTT.

The chain combines TRBV4-3 with TRBJ1-2; no clear D gene. Trimming shortened V by 0 bases and J by 3 bases, and 11 bases separated the two germline ends. This CDR3 has 15 amino acids. Germline loops: CDR1 LGHNA, CDR2 YSLEER. The CDR3 region is CASSQDGDSDYGYTF. The CDR3 DNA is TGCGCCAGCAGCCAAGATGGCGATTCCGACTATGGCTACACCTTC.

The gene calls are TRBV20-1 and TRBJ2-7, with D tentatively TRBD1 (6 bases). Germline values: CDR1 DFQATT, CDR2 SNEGSKA (reference sequence). The CDR3 runs to 14 residues. The V end lost 0 bases, the J end lost 3 bases, and 12 bases lay between the germline ends. CDR3 nucleotides: TGCAGTGCTAGAGAAATGGGGGCAAACTACGAGCAGTACTTC. Encoded protein: CSAREMGANYEQYF.

This clonotype was seen more than once but under ten times. The chain couples TRBV28 to TRBJ2-7, with 8 bases identical to TRBD2. The CDR3 is 15 residues long. CDR1 MDHEN and CDR2 SYDVKM come from the germline V gene. V shed 2 bases, J shed 3 bases, and the junction held 6 bases outside the gene matches. In nucleotides, the CDR3 is TGTGCCAGCAGTTTACATGGAGCGGGGGACTACGAGCAGTACTTC. Translated: CASSLHGAGDYEQYF.

This clonotype was detected a few times. The chain combines TRBV20-1 with TRBJ2-1, with TRBD1 matching 7 bases. In germline, CDR1 is DFQATT, CDR2 SNEGSKA (reference sequence). V shed 3 bases, J shed 5 bases, and the junction held 16 bases outside the gene matches. The CDR3 is 17 amino acids. CDR3 sequence: CSASTRTGLLINNEQFF. CDR3 bases: TGCAGTGCTAGTACTCGGACAGGATTACTCATCAACAATGAGCAGTTCTTC.

This clonotype was picked up a small number of times. The chain combines TRBV4-1 with TRBJ1-2; TRBD1 agrees at 8 bases. With V trimmed by 1 base and J by 3 bases, 4 bases remained unmatched. In germline, CDR1 is MGHRA, CDR2 YSYEKL. This CDR3 is built from 15 residues. The CDR3 DNA is TGCGCCAGCAGCCAAGCCCCGACAGGGGACTATGGCTACACCTTC. This codes for CASSQAPTGDYGYTF.

The chain recombines TRBV20-1 with TRBJ1-1; 7 bases are a match to TRBD1. Trimming cost V 4 bases and J 9 bases; bases outside gene matches: 17. This CDR3 has 15 amino acids. The germline V gene has CDR1 DFQATT and CDR2 SNEGSKA (reference sequence). The CDR3 DNA sequence: TGCAGTGCTATGATGGCCGGAGGGGGCAACTTCCAAGCTTTCTTT. The encoded protein is CSAMMAGGGNFQAFF.

This clonotype was detected a few times. The chain employs TRBV24-1 and TRBJ1-2; TRBD1 is a possible D gene (5 bases). The CDR3 has 13 residues. Germline lookup yields CDR1 KGHDR and CDR2 SFDVKD. Trimming shortened V by 5 bases and J by 6 bases, and 12 bases separated the two germline ends. CDR3 in DNA: TGTGCCACCAGTGCCGGGGCCCTCGATGGCTACACCTTC. Protein product: CATSAGALDGYTF.

This clonotype was seen only a few times. This rearrangement joins TRBV5-6 to TRBJ2-5; D not certain. The CDR3 is 14 amino acids. The V gene's germline CDR1 is SGHDT and CDR2 YYEEEE. The V and J ends lost 3 bases and 7 bases respectively, with 16 bases between them. As DNA, the CDR3 is TGTGCCAGCAGCTCCGCTTTCGGAATGGGGACCCAGTACTTC. Protein sequence: CASSSAFGMGTQYF. The full variable domain, in which reference TRBV5-6 and TRBJ2-5 provide the parts outside the CDR3, is DAGVTQSPTHLIKTRGQQVTLRCSPKSGHDTVSWYQQALGQGPQFIFQYYEEEERQRGNFPDRFSGHQFPNYSSELNVNALLLGDSALYLCASSSAFGMGTQYFGPGTRLLVL.

The V and J genes are TRBV15 and TRBJ1-6; TRBD1 aligns across 7 bases. V dropped 9 bases and J dropped 8; count of bases not matched to a gene: 10. The CDR3 loop spans 14 amino acids. Germline values: CDR1 LNHNV, CDR2 YYDKDF (reference sequence). The CDR3 DNA is TGTGCCACTTCGACAGGGTCGGGTCATTCACCCCTCCACTTT. Protein: CATSTGSGHSPLHF. The variable domain in full, completed from reference TRBV15 and TRBJ1-6, reads DAMVIQNPRYQVTQFGKPVTLSCSQTLNHNVMYWYQQKSSQAPKLLFHYYDKDFNNEADTPDNFQSRRPNTSFCFLDIRSPGLGDTAMYLCATSTGSGHSPLHFGNGTRLTVT.

This chain connects TRBV9 to TRBJ2-1; D could derive from TRBD1 or TRBD2 (5 bases each). CDR1 is SGDLS and CDR2 is YYNGEE in the germline V gene. The V end lost 0 bases, the J end lost 5 bases, and 21 bases lay between the germline ends. This CDR3 region has 18 residues. CDR3 amino acids: CASSVASHRDRSDNEQFF. CDR3 nucleotide sequence: TGTGCCAGCAGCGTAGCGTCCCACCGGGACCGATCAGACAATGAGCAGTTCTTC. The whole variable domain, remainder taken from reference TRBV9 and TRBJ2-1, is DSGVTQTPKHLITATGQRVTLRCSPRSGDLSVYWYQQSLDQGLQFLIQYYNGEERAKGNILERFSAQQFPDLHSELNLSSLELGDSALYFCASSVASHRDRSDNEQFFGPGTRLTVL.

This clonotype was counted a few times. The chain links TRBV5-6 to TRBJ2-1; no definite D call. Germline CDR1 reads SGHDT; CDR2 reads YYEEEE. The CDR3 runs 12 residues. The V end was cut by 4 bases, the J end by 8 bases, with 10 bases between. The CDR3 sequence: CASSPLADEQFF. The CDR3 DNA reads as TGTGCCAGCAGCCCCCTTGCGGATGAGCAGTTCTTC. The full variable domain, its missing parts supplied by reference TRBV5-6 and TRBJ2-1, is DAGVTQSPTHLIKTRGQQVTLRCSPKSGHDTVSWYQQALGQGPQFIFQYYEEEERQRGNFPDRFSGHQFPNYSSELNVNALLLGDSALYLCASSPLADEQFFGPGTRLTVL.